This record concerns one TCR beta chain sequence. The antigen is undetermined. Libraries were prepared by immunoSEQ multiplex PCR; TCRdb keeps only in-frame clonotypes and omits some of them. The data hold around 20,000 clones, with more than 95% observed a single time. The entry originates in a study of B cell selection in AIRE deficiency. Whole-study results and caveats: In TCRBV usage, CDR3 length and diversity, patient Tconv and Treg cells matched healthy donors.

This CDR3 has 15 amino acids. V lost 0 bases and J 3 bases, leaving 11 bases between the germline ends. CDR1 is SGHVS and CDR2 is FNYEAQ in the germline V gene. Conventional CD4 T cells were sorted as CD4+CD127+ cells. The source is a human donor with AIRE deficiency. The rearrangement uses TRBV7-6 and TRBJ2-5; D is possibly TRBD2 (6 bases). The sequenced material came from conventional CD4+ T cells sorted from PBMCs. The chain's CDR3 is CASSLAAGQKETQYF. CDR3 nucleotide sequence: TGTGCCAGCAGCTTAGCTGCGGGGCAAAAAGAGACCCAGTACTTC.